This record concerns one TCR beta chain sequence. Its matching antigen is unknown. Germline V gene data show CDR1 as SGDLS and CDR2 as YYNGEE. The CDR3 contains 15 residues. V gave up 0 bases and J gave up 2 bases, with 11 bases separating them. The data were produced by immunoSEQ multiplex PCR, yet TCRdb's version contains in-frame clones alone and is incomplete. Counted here are roughly 41,000 clones, over 65% occurring once; the ten biggest clones make up about 2.9%. The data are from a study of lymphopenia after photon versus proton radiotherapy. Study conclusions and caveats: Oligoclonal CD8+ Temra expansion after nadir drove photon patients' diversity drop. Under photons, naive T cells and diversity fell while effector/memory populations rose.

The receptor was isolated from a man between 45 and 60 years old with gastric cancer. V and J are TRBV9 and TRBJ2-5, with unresolved D. The sample consisted of peripheral blood, taken from a patient treated with photon-based radiotherapy. DNA of the CDR3: TGTGCCAGCAGCGTAGTAGGCCGCCCGCAAGAGACCCAGTACTTC. It translates to CASSVVGRPQETQYF. The whole variable domain, filled in from reference TRBV9 and TRBJ2-5, reads DSGVTQTPKHLITATGQRVTLRCSPRSGDLSVYWYQQSLDQGLQFLIQYYNGEERAKGNILERFSAQQFPDLHSELNLSSLELGDSALYFCASSVVGRPQETQYFGPGTRLLVL.